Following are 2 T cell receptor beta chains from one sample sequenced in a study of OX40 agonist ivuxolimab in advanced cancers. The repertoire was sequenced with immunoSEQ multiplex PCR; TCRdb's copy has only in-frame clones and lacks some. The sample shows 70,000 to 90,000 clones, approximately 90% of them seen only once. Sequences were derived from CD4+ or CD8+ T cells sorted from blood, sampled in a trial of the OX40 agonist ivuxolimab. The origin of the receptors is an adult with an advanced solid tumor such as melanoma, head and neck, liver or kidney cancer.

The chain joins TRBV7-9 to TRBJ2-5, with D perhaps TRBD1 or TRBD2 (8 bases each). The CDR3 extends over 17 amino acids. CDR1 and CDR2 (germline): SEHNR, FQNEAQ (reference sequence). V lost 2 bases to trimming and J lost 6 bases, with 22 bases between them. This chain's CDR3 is CASSLSAGGDRGKTQYF. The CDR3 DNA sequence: TGTGCCAGCAGCTTATCCGCGGGGGGAGACAGGGGAAAGACCCAGTACTTC.

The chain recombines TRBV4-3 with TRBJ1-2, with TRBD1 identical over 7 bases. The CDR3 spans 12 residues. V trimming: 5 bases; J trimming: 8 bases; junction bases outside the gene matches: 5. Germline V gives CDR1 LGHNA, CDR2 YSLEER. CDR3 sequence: CASSKTGFGYTF. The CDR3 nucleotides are TGCGCCAGCAGCAAGACAGGGTTCGGCTACACCTTC.